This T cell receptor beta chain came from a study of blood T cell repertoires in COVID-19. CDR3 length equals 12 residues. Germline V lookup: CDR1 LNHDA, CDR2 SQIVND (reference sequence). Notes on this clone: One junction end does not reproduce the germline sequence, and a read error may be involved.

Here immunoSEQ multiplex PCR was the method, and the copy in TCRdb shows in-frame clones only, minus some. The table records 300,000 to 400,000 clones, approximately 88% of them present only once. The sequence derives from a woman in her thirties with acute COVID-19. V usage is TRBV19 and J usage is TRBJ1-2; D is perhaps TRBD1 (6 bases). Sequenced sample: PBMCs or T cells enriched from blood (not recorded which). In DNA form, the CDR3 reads TGTGCCAGTAGGATAGGACAGTATGGCTACACCTTC. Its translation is CASRIGQYGYTF.